The 2 T cell receptor beta chains given below trace back to one sample, sequenced in a study of blood T cell repertoires in COVID-19. The repertoire was sequenced with immunoSEQ multiplex PCR; TCRdb's copy has only in-frame clones and lacks some. This sample has about 400,000 clones, with approximately 85% found just once. Sample: PBMCs or T cells enriched from blood (not recorded which). Receptor source: a woman in her forties with acute COVID-19.

The V gene is TRBV5-6, the J gene TRBJ1-2, with D unresolved. V lost 2 bases and J lost 3, with 17 bases in between. CDR1 SGHDT and CDR2 YYEEEE come from the germline V gene. This CDR3 has 16 residues. The CDR3 DNA is TGTGCCAGCAGCTTTCTTTCGGCAGGCTCCCACTATGGCTACACCTTC. Its translation is CASSFLSAGSHYGYTF.

This rearrangement joins TRBV29-1 to TRBJ2-3, with a weak D call TRBD1 (5 bases). The V end lost 0 bases, the J end lost 1 base, and 5 bases lay between the germline ends. The germline V gene encodes CDR1 SQVTM and CDR2 ANQGSEA. This CDR3 is built from 13 residues. The CDR3 sequence: CSVEDRGTDTQYF. The DNA of the CDR3 is TGCAGCGTTGAAGACAGGGGCACAGATACGCAGTATTTT.